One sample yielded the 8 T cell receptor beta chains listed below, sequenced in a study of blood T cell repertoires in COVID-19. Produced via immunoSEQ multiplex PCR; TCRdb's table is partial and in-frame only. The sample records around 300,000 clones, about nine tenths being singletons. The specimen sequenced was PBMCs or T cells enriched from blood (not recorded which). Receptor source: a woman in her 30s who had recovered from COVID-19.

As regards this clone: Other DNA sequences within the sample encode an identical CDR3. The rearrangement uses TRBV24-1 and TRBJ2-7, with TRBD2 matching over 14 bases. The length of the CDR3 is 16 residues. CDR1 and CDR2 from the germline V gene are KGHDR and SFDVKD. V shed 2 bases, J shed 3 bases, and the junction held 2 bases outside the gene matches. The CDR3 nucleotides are TGTGCCACCAGTGATTCTGGGACTAGCGGGAGCTACGAGCAGTACTTC. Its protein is CATSDSGTSGSYEQYF.

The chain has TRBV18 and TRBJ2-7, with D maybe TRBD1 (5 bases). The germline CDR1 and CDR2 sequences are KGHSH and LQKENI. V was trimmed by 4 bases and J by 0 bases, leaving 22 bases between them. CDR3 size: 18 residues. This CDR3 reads CASSHTFRQGRASYEQYF. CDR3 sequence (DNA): TGTGCCAGCTCACACACCTTTAGGCAGGGAAGGGCCTCCTACGAGCAGTACTTC.

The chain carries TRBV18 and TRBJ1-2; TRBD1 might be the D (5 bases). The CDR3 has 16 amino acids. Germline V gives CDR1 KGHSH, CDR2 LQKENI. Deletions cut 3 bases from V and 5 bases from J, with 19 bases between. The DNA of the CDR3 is TGTGCCAGCTCACCGGGGGGGAACCTCTTGGCGTATGGCTACACCTTC. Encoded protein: CASSPGGNLLAYGYTF.

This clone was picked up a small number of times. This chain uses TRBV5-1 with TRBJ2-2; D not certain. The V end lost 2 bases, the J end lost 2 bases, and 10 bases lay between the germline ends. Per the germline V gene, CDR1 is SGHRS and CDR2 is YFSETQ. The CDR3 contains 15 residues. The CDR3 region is CASSFKRLNTGELFF. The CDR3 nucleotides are TGCGCCAGCAGCTTTAAGCGCTTAAACACCGGGGAGCTGTTTTTT. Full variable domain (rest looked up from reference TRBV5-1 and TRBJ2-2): KAGVTQTPRYLIKTRGQQVTLSCSPISGHRSVSWYQQTPGQGLQFLFEYFSETQRNKGNFPGRFSGRQFSNSRSEMNVSTLELGDSALYLCASSFKRLNTGELFFGEGSRLTVL.

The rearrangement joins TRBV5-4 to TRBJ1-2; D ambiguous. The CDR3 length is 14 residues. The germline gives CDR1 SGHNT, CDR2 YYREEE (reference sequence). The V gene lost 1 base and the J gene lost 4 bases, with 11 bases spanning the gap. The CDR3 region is CASSLLATAYGYTF. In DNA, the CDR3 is TGTGCCAGCAGCTTGTTGGCCACAGCCTATGGCTACACCTTC.

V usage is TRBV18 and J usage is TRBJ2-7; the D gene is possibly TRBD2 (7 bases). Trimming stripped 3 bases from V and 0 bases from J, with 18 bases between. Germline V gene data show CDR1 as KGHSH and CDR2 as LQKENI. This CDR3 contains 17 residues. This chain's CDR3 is CASSPLGGGGRSYEQYF. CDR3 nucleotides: TGTGCCAGCTCACCTCTCGGCGGCGGGGGCCGCTCCTACGAGCAGTACTTC.

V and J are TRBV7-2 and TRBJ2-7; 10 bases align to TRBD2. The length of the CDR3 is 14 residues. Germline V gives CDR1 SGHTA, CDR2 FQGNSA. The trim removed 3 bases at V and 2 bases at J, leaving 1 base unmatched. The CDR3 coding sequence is TGTGCCAGCAGCTTTAGCGGGAGGCCCTACGAGCAGTACTTC. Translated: CASSFSGRPYEQYF.

The CDR3 reads CASSGPGRGYGYTF. In DNA, the CDR3 is TGTGCCAGCAGTGGACCGGGGAGGGGCTATGGCTACACCTTC. The rearrangement links TRBV25-1 to TRBJ1-2; TRBD1 is a possible D gene (5 bases). CDR1 and CDR2 (germline): MGHDK, SYGVNS. Trimming shortened V by 4 bases and J by 4 bases, and 13 bases separated the two germline ends. The CDR3 is 14 residues long.